This T cell receptor (beta chain) was obtained from a study of blood T cell repertoires in COVID-19. The CDR3 is made up of 15 amino acids. The J segment lost 2 bases and the V segment lost 3 bases, leaving 7 bases of the junction unmatched. The germline CDR1 and CDR2 sequences are SGDLS and YYNGEE. In this sample, this clone turned up a few times. Libraries were prepared by immunoSEQ multiplex PCR; TCRdb keeps only in-frame clonotypes and omits some of them. Of about 300,000 clones listed, roughly 84% are singletons. The sample comprised peripheral blood. This sequence was found in a human donor with COVID-19, enrolled during active disease. The donor label of this sample is uncertain. V gene TRBV9 combines with J gene TRBJ2-7, with 8 bases fitting TRBD1. As DNA, the CDR3 is TGTGCCAGCAGCGCAGGAACGACAGGGGCCTACGAGCAGTACTTC. Residues: CASSAGTTGAYEQYF.